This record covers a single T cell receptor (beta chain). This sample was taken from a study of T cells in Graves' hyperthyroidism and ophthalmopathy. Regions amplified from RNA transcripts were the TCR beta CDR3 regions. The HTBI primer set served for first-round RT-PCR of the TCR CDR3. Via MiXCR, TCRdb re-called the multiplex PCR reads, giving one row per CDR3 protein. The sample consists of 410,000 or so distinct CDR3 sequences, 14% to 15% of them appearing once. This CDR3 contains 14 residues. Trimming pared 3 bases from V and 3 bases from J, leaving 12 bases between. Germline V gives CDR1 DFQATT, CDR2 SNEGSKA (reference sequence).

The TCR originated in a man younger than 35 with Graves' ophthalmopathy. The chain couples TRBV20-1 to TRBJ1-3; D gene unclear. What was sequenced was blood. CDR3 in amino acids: CSARPIKIGNTIYF. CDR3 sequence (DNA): TGCAGTGCTAGGCCAATAAAGATTGGAAACACCATATATTTT.